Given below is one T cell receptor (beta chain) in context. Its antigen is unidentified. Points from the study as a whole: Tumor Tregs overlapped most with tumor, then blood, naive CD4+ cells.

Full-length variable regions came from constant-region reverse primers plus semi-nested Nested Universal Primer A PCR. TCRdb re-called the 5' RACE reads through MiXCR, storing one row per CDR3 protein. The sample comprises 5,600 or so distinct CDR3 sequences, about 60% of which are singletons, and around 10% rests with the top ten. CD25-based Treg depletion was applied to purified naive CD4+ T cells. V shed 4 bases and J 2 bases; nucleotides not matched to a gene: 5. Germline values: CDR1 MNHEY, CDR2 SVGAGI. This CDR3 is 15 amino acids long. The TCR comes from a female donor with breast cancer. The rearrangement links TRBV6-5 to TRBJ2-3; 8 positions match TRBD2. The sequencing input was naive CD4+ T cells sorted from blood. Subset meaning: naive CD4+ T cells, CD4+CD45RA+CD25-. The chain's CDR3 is CASSWGLGNTDTQYF. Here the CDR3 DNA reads TGTGCCAGCAGTTGGGGACTAGGGAACACAGATACGCAGTATTTT.